This TCR beta chain originates from a study of regulatory T cells. Study findings and constraints: Hydrophobic residues at CDR3 positions 6 and 7 were enriched in conventional CD4+ T cells of CD3G-deficient patients.

For this clone: What it binds is unknown.

The PCR used 52 TRBV and 13 TRBJ primers. The method was immunoSEQ multiplex PCR; TCRdb's version includes in-frame clones alone and lacks a portion of them. The repertoire holds over 35,000 clones, approximately 91% seen once, with about 2.5% in the top ten. This CDR3 has 14 residues. Trimming stripped 2 bases from V and 5 bases from J, with 13 bases between. Germline V gives CDR1 MDHEN, CDR2 SYDVKM. Two CD3G-deficient patients had more severe autoimmunity; all had some. CD4+ cells were sorted into CD25-high CD127-low regulatory cells and CD25-low CD127-high conventional cells. The sample consisted of conventional CD4+ T cells sorted from blood. The V call is TRBV28, the J call TRBJ2-7; possibly TRBD2 for D (7 bases). This TCR was sampled from a young adult with CD3G deficiency. The CDR3 loop reads CASSLAGRGDEQYF. The CDR3 DNA is TGTGCCAGCAGTTTAGCAGGGAGGGGGGACGAGCAGTACTTC.